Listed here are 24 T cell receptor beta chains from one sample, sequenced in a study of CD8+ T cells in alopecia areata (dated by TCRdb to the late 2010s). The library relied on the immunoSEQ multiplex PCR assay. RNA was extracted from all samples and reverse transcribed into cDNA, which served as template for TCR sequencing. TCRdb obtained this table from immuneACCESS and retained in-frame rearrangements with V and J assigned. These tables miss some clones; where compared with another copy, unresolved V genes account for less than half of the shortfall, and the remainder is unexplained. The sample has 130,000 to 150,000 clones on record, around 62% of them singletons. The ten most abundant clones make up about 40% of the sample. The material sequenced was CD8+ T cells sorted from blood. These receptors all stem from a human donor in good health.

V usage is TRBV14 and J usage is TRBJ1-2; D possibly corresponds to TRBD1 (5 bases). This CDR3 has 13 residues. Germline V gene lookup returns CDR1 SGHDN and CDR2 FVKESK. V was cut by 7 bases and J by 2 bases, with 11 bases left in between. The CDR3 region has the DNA TGTGCCAGCAACCATGGGGGAAACTATGGCTACACCTTC. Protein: CASNHGGNYGYTF.

The CDR3: CASRDGRGSTDTQYF. CDR3 coding DNA: TGTGCCAGCAGGGACGGGCGGGGGAGCACAGATACGCAGTATTTT. The V and J genes are TRBV28 and TRBJ2-3, with 7 bases lining up with TRBD2. Trimming cost V 6 bases and J 0 bases; bases outside gene matches: 6. CDR3 length: 15 amino acids. Germline V gene sequence: CDR1 MDHEN, CDR2 SYDVKM.

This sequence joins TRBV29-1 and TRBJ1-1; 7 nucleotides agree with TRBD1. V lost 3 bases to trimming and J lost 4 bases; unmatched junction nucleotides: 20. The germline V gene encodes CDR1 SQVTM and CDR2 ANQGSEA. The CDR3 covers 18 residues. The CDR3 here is CSVEGRIRDSRPGTEAFF. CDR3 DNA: TGCAGCGTTGAGGGGAGGATCCGGGACAGCCGCCCGGGCACTGAAGCTTTCTTT.

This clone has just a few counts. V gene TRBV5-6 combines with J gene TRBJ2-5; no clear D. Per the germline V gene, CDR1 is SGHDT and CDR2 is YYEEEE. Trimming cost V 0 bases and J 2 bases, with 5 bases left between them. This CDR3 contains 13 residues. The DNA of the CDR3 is TGTGCCAGCAGCTTGGTGGTTCAAGAGACCCAGTACTTC. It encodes CASSLVVQETQYF.

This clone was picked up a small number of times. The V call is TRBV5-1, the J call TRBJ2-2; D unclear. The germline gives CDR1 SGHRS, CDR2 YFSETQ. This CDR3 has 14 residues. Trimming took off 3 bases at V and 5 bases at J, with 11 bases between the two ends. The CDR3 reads CASSYRKVTGELFF. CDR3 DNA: TGCGCCAGCAGCTATCGTAAAGTGACCGGGGAGCTGTTTTTT.

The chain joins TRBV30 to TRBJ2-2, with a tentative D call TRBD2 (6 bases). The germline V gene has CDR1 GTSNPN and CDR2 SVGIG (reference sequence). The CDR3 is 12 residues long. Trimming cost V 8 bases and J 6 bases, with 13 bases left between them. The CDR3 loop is CALRERSGELFF. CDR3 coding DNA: TGTGCCCTCCGGGAGCGGTCCGGGGAGCTGTTTTTT.

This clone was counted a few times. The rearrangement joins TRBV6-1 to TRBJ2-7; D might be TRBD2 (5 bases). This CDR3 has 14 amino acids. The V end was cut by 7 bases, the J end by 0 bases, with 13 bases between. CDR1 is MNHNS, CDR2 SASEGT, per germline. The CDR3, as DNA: TGTGCCAGCATTGAGCGGACCGTCTCCTACGAGCAGTACTTC. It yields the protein CASIERTVSYEQYF.

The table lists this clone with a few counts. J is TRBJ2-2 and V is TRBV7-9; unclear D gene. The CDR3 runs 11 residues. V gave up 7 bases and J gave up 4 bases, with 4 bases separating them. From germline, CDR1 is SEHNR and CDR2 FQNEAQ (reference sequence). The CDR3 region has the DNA TGTGCCAGCACGACCACCGGGGAGCTGTTTTTT. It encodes CASTTTGELFF.

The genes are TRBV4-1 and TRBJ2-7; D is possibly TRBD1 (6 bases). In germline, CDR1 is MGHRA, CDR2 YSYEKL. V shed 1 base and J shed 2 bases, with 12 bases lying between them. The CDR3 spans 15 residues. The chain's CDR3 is CASSQVDQGTYEQYF. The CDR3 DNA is TGCGCCAGCAGCCAAGTCGATCAGGGGACCTACGAGCAGTACTTC.

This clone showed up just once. CDR3 bases: TGTGCCAGCAGCTCCCCTCGGGAGCAGTTCTTC. Translating gives CASSSPREQFF. This rearrangement joins TRBV7-9 to TRBJ2-1, with D hard to call. Trimming removed 4 bases at V and 10 bases at J, with 8 bases between. The CDR3 has 11 residues. Looked up from germline, CDR1 is SEHNR and CDR2 is FQNEAQ (reference sequence). Complete variable domain (other parts from reference TRBV7-9 and TRBJ2-1): DTGVSQNPRHKITKRGQNVTFRCDPISEHNRLYWYRQTLGQGPEFLTYFQNEAQLEKSRLLSDRFSAERPKGSFSTLEIQRTEQGDSAMYLCASSSPREQFFGPGTRLTVL.

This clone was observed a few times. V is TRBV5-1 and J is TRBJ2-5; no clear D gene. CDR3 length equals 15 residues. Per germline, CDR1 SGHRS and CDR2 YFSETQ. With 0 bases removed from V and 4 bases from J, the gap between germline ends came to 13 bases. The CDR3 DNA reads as TGCGCCAGCAGCTTGGCCGTCGGGCCGCCAGAGACCCAGTACTTC. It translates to CASSLAVGPPETQYF.

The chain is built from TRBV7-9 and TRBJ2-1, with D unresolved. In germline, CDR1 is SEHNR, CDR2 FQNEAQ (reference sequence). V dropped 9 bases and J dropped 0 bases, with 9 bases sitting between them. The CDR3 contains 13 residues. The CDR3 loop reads CASTAGSYNEQFF. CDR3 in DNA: TGTGCCAGTACGGCAGGCTCCTACAATGAGCAGTTCTTC.

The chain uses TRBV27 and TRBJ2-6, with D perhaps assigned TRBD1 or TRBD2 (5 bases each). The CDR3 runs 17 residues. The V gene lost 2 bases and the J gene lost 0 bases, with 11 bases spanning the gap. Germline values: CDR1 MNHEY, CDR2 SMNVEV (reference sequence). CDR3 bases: TGTGCCAGCAGTTTACGTCCAGGGAGCTCTGGGGCCAACGTCCTGACTTTC. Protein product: CASSLRPGSSGANVLTF.

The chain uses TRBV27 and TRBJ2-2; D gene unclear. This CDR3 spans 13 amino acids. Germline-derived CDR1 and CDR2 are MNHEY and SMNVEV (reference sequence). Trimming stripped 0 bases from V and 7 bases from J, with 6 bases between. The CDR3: CASSLSGLGELFF. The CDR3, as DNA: TGTGCCAGCAGTTTATCAGGGCTCGGGGAGCTGTTTTTT.

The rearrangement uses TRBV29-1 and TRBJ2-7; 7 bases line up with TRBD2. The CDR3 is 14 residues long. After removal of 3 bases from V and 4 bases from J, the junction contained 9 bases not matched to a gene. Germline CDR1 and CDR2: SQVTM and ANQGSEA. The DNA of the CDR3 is TGCAGCGTTGAGGGAGGCGGGAGCGTTTACGAGCAGTACTTC. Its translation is CSVEGGGSVYEQYF.

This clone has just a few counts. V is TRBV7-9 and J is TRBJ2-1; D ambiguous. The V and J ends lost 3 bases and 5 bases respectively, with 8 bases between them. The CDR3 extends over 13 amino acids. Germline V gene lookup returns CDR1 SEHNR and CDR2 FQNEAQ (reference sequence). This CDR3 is CASSFPIHNEQFF. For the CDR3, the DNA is TGTGCCAGCAGCTTTCCGATTCACAATGAGCAGTTCTTC.

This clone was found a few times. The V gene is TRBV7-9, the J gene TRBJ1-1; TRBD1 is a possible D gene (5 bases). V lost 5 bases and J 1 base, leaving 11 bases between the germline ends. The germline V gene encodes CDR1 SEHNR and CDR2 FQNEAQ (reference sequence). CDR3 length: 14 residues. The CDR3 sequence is CASSPRDGNTEAFF. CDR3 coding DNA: TGTGCCAGCAGCCCGAGGGACGGGAACACTGAAGCTTTCTTT.

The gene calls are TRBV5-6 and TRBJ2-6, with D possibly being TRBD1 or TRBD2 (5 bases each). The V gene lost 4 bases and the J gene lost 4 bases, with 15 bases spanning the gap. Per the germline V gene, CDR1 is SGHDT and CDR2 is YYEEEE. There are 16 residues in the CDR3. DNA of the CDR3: TGTGCCAGCAGCCCGGGACCAATGGCAGGGGCCAACGTCCTGACTTTC. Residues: CASSPGPMAGANVLTF.

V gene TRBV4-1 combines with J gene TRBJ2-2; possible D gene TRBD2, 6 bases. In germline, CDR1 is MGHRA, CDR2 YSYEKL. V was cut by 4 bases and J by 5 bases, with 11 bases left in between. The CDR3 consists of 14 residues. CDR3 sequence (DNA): TGCGCCAGCAGCCCCAAGGCGGGGACCGGGGAGCTGTTTTTT. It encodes CASSPKAGTGELFF.

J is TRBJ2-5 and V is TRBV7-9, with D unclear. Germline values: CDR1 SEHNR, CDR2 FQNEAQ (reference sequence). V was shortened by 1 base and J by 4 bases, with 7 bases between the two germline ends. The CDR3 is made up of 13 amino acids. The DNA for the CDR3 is TGTGCCAGCAGCTTAGTATTACCAGAGACCCAGTACTTC. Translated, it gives CASSLVLPETQYF.

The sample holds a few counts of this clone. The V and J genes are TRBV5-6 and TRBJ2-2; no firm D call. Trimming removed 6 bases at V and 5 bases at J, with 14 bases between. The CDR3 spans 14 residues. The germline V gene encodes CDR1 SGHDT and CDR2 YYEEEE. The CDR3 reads CASTPTQTTGELFF. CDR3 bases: TGTGCCAGCACCCCCACGCAGACAACCGGGGAGCTGTTTTTT.

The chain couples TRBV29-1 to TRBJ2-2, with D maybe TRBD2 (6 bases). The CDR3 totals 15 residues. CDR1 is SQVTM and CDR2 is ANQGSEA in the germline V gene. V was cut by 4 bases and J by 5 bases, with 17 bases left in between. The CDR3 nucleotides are TGCAGCGTTGTTTTAGGGACTGCGGCAACCGGGGAGCTGTTTTTT. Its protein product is CSVVLGTAATGELFF.

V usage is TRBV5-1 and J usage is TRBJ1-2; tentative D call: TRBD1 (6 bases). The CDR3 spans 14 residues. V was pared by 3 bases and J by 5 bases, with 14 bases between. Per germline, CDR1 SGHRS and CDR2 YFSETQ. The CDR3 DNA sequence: TGCGCCAGCAGCTCAGGGGCAGGGAAGTATGGCTACACCTTC. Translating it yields CASSSGAGKYGYTF.

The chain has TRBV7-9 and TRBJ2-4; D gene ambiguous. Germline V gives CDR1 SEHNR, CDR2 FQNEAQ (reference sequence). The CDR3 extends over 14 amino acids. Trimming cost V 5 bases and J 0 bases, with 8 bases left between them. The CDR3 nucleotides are TGTGCCAGCAGCCTTCGGACAGCCAAAAACATTCAGTACTTC. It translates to CASSLRTAKNIQYF. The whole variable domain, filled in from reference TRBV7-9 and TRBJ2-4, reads DTGVSQNPRHKITKRGQNVTFRCDPISEHNRLYWYRQTLGQGPEFLTYFQNEAQLEKSRLLSDRFSAERPKGSFSTLEIQRTEQGDSAMYLCASSLRTAKNIQYFGAGTRLSVL.